This TCR beta chain was recorded in a study of blood T cell repertoires in COVID-19. Study-wide background: PBMCs, B-cell-depleted T cells, or T cells were the source of the cDNA or gDNA that made up the material.

Study processing details: Cell counts per sample came from amplifying reference gene primers. Profiling relied on immunoSEQ multiplex PCR, and the TCRdb table lists in-frame clones only, not all of them. The V and J calls and clone size come from that table; D and trimming were worked out from the DNA. The sample includes about 120,000 clones, nearly 70% of them seen just once. Trimming removed 4 bases from V and 4 bases from J, with 16 bases in between. The germline V gene encodes CDR1 GTSNPN and CDR2 SVGIG (reference sequence). The CDR3 extends over 14 amino acids. The sample taken for sequencing was peripheral blood. V usage is TRBV30 and J usage is TRBJ1-2; TRBD1 might be the D (6 bases). The receptor was isolated from a woman between 65 and 79 years old with acute or convalescent COVID-19. The CDR3 protein is CAWMDTGRGYGYTF. In DNA form, the CDR3 reads TGTGCCTGGATGGATACTGGCAGGGGCTATGGCTACACCTTC.